This T cell receptor (beta chain) was found in a study of T-cell reconstitution after alpha-beta-depleted transplantation in children. In regard to this clonotype: Its antigen is not known.

General study points: Reported findings indicate that, about two months after transplant, alpha-beta T cells came from several hundred expanded clones, which were derived from non-depleted graft cells. Some patients' high day-60 TCRbeta diversity was traced to surviving recipient T cells and thymic progenitors. After one year, T-cell counts and TCRbeta diversity mostly came from new T cells.

The TCRbeta library was prepared with unique molecular identifiers. TCRdb reprocessed the PCR reads via MiXCR and lists one record per CDR3 protein. The table lists 800,000 to 1,000,000 distinct CDR3 sequences, about 29% of them singletons. Germline V gene sequence: CDR1 DFQATT, CDR2 SNEGSKA (reference sequence). The junction had 5 bases not matched to a gene; V was cut back by 6 bases and J by 2 bases. The CDR3 totals 15 residues. The sample in question was PBMCs, mostly from graft donor cells, obtained 360 days after TCRalphabeta/CD19-depleted stem cell transplant. This sequence originates from a boy under two years old who had a stem cell transplant for SCID, so the T cells may come from the graft donor. The V call is TRBV20-1, the J call TRBJ2-3; 13 bases agree with TRBD2. In nucleotides, the CDR3 is TGCAGTGCCTATGGACTAGCGGGGGCCACAGATACGCAGTATTTT. Translated: CSAYGLAGATDTQYF.